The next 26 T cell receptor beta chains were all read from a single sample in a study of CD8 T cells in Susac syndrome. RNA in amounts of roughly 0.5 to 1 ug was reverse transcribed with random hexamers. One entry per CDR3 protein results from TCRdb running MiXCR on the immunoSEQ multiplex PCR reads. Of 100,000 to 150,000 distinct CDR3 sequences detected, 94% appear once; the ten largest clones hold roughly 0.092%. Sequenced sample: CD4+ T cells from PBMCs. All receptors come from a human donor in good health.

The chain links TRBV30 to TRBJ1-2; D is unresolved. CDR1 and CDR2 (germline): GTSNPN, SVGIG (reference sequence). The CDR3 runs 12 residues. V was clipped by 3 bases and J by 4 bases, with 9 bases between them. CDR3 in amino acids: CAWSDGRYGYTF. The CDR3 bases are TGTGCCTGGAGCGACGGGCGCTATGGCTACACCTTC.

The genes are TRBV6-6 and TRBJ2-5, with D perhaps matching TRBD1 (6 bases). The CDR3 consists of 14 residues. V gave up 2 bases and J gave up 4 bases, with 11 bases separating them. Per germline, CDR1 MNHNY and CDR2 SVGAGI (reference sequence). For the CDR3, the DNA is TGTGCCAGCAGTTACAACAGGGTATCAGAGACCCAGTACTTC. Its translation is CASSYNRVSETQYF.

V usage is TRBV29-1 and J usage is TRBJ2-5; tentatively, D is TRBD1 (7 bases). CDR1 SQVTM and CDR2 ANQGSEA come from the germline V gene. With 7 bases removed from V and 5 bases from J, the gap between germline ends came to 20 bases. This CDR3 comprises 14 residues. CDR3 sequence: CSAQGGPYGETQYF. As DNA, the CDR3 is TGCAGCGCCCAGGGGGGACCCTATGGGGAGACCCAGTACTTC.

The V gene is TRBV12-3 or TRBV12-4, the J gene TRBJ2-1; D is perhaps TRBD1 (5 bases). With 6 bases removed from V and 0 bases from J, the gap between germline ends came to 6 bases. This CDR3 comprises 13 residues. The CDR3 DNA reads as TGTGCCAGCAGGACAGCCTCCTACAATGAGCAGTTCTTC. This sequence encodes CASRTASYNEQFF.

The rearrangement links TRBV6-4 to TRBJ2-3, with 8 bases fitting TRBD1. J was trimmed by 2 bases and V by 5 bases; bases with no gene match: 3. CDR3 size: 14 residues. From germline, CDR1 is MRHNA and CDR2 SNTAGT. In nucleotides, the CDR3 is TGTGCCAGCAGTACCCAGGGGGCCACAGATACGCAGTATTTT. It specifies CASSTQGATDTQYF.

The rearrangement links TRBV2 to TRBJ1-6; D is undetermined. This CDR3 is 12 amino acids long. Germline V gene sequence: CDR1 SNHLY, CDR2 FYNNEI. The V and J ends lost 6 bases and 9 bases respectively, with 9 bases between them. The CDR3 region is CASRAIGSPLHF. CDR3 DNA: TGTGCCAGCAGAGCAATCGGTTCACCCCTCCACTTT.

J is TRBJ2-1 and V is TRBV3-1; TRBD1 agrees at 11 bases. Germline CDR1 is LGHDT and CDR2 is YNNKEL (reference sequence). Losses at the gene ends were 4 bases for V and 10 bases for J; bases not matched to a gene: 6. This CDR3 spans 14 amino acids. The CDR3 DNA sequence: TGTGCCAGCAGCCTCGGACAGGGGGCAGGGGAGCAGTTCTTC. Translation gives CASSLGQGAGEQFF.

The DNA for the CDR3 is TGTGCCACTTCGGGACAGACTTACCTCACCGGGGAGCTGTTTTTT. Its protein product is CATSGQTYLTGELFF. V and J are TRBV24-1 and TRBJ2-2; 7 positions agree with TRBD1. Germline V CDR1 and CDR2: KGHDR, SFDVKD. The CDR3 runs to 15 residues. Trimming removed 10 bases from V and 4 bases from J; junction bases left unmatched: 11.

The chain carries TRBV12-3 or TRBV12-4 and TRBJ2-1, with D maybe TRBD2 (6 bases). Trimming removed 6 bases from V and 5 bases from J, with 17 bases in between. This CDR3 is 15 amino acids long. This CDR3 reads CASRIGTYLNNEQFF. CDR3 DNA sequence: TGTGCCAGCAGGATCGGGACTTACTTAAACAATGAGCAGTTCTTC.

DNA for the CDR3: TGTGCCAGCAGCCGACCCGGGACTAGCTCAGAGACCCAGTACTTC. Its translation is CASSRPGTSSETQYF. The genes are TRBV9 and TRBJ2-5; TRBD2 agrees at 9 bases. CDR1 SGDLS and CDR2 YYNGEE come from the germline V gene. CDR3 length: 15 amino acids. V dropped 4 bases and J dropped 4; count of bases not matched to a gene: 8.

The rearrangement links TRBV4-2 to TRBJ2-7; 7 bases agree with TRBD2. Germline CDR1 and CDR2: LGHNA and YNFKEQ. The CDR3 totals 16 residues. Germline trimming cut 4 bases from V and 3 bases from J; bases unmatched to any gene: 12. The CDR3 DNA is TGTGCCAGCAGCCGAGAAGGACTAGGATTTAGCTACGAGCAGTACTTC. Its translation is CASSREGLGFSYEQYF.

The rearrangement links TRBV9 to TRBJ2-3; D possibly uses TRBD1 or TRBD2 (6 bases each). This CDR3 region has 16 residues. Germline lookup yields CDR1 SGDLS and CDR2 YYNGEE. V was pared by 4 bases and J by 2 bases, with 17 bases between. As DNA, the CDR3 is TGTGCCAGCAGCCCCTACGGGGGCGTGGCCACAGATACGCAGTATTTT. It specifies CASSPYGGVATDTQYF.

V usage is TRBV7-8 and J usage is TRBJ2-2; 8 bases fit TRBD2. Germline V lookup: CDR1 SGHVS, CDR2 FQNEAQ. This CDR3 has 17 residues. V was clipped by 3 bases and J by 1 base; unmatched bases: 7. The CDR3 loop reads CASSFQRESLNTGELFF. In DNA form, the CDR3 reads TGTGCCAGCAGCTTTCAGCGGGAGTCCTTGAACACCGGGGAGCTGTTTTTT.

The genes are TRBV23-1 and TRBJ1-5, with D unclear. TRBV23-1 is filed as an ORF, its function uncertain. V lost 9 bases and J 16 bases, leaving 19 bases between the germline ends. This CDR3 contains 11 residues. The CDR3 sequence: CARYHPGTDHF. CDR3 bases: TGCGCCAGGTATCATCCGGGCACAGACCATTTT.

The CDR3 is CASSPPRTGRDGYTF. Here the CDR3 DNA reads TGTGCCAGCAGTCCCCCTCGGACAGGGAGGGATGGCTACACCTTC. This chain links TRBV28 with TRBJ1-2; 8 positions agree with TRBD1. Trimming cost V 5 bases and J 6 bases; bases outside gene matches: 11. This CDR3 has 15 amino acids. CDR1 MDHEN and CDR2 SYDVKM come from the germline V gene.

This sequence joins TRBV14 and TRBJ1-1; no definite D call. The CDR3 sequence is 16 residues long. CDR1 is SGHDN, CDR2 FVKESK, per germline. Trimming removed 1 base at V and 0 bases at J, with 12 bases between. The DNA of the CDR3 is TGTGCCAGCAGCCAAGTGAGCGGGTCCATGAACACTGAAGCTTTCTTT. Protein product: CASSQVSGSMNTEAFF.

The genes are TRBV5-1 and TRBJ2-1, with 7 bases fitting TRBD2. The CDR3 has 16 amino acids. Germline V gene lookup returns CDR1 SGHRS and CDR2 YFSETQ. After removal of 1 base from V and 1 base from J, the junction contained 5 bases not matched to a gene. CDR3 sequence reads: CASSLWGGSSYNEQFF. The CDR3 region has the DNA TGCGCCAGCAGCTTGTGGGGCGGGAGTTCCTACAATGAGCAGTTCTTC.

The DNA of the CDR3 is TGTGCCAGCAGCCTCGACAGATTCCAAGAGACCCAGTACTTC. It specifies CASSLDRFQETQYF. The chain couples TRBV7-9 to TRBJ2-5; D may be TRBD1 (5 bases). Germline CDR1 SEHNR, CDR2 FQNEAQ (reference sequence). Trimming left V 5 bases short and J 1 base short, with 11 bases between. This CDR3 is 14 amino acids long.

The CDR3 sequence: CATSDLHGQPMNTEAFF. CDR3 in DNA: TGTGCCACCAGTGATTTGCACGGACAGCCCATGAACACTGAAGCTTTCTTT. The chain has TRBV24-1 and TRBJ1-1, with D possibly matching TRBD1 (6 bases). V was clipped by 0 bases and J by 0 bases, with 13 bases between them. This CDR3 comprises 17 residues. The germline CDR1 and CDR2 sequences are KGHDR and SFDVKD.

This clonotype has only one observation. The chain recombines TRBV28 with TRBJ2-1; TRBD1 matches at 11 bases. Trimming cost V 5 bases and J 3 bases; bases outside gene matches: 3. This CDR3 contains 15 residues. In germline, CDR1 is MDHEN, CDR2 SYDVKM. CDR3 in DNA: TGTGCCAGCAGTCCGGGACAGGGGGACTACAATGAGCAGTTCTTC. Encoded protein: CASSPGQGDYNEQFF.

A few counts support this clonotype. In DNA, the CDR3 is TGTGCCAGCAGCCCATTGGACAGTTCGATGGGGTACTTC. Its translation: CASSPLDSSMGYF. J is TRBJ2-4 and V is TRBV12-3 or TRBV12-4; D might be TRBD1 (6 bases). Between the trimmed V and J ends, which lost 6 bases and 15 bases, there was a span of 21 bases. This CDR3 is 13 amino acids long.

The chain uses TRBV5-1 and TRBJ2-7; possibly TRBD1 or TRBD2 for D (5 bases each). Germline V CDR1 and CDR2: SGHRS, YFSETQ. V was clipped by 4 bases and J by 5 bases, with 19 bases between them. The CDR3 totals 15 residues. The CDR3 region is CASSLAGTSVNEQYF. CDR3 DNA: TGCGCCAGCAGCCTAGCCGGGACCTCGGTCAACGAGCAGTACTTC. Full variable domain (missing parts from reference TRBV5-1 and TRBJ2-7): KAGVTQTPRYLIKTRGQQVTLSCSPISGHRSVSWYQQTPGQGLQFLFEYFSETQRNKGNFPGRFSGRQFSNSRSEMNVSTLELGDSALYLCASSLAGTSVNEQYFGPGTRLTVT.

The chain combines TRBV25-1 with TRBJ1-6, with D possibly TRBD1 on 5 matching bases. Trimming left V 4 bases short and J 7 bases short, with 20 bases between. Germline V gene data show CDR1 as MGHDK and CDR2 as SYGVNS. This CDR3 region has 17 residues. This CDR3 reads CASSGAGRIFGNSPLHF. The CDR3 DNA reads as TGTGCCAGCAGTGGGGCAGGGAGGATTTTCGGAAATTCACCCCTCCACTTT.

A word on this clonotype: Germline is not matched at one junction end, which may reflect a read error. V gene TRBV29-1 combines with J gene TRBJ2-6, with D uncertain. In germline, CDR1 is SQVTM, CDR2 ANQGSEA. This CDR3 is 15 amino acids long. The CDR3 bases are TGCAGCGTTAAAGACCGACTCTCTGGGGCCAACGTCCTGACTTTC. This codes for CSVKDRLSGANVLTF.

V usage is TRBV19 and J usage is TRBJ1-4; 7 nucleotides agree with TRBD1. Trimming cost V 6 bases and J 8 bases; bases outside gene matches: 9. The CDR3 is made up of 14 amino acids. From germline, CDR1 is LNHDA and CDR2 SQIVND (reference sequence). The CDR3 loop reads CASSSGTADEKLFF. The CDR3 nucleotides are TGTGCCAGTAGCTCCGGGACAGCCGACGAAAAACTGTTTTTT.

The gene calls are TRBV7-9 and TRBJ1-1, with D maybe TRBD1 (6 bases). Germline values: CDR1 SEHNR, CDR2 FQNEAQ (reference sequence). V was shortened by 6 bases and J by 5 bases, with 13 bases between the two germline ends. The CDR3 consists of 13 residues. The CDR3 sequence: CASRGQSGTEAFF. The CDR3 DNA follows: TGTGCCAGCAGAGGACAGAGTGGGACTGAAGCTTTCTTT.